The 27 T cell receptor beta chains below all came from one sample that was sequenced in a study of circulating and synovial CD4+ cells in juvenile arthritis. Repertoires were generated with immunoSEQ multiplex PCR, while TCRdb's copy carries only in-frame clones and drops some. The table records over 30,000 clones, around 96% of them present only once. The sequencing input was CD4+ T cells from blood. All receptors derive from a human donor with juvenile idiopathic arthritis.

V usage is TRBV27 and J usage is TRBJ1-4; 7 bases are shared with TRBD1. After removal of 4 bases from V and 8 bases from J, the junction contained 7 bases not matched to a gene. This CDR3 contains 14 residues. Germline CDR1 MNHEY, CDR2 SMNVEV (reference sequence). For the CDR3, the DNA is TGTGCCAGCAGTTCCGACAGGGACCCCGAAAAACTGTTTTTT. Translated: CASSSDRDPEKLFF. The whole variable domain, filled in from reference TRBV27 and TRBJ1-4, reads EAQVTQNPRYLITVTGKKLTVTCSQNMNHEYMSWYRQDPGLGLRQIYYSMNVEVTDKGDVPEGYKVSRKEKRNFPLILESPSPNQTSLYFCASSSDRDPEKLFFGSGTQLSVL.

V is TRBV10-1 and J is TRBJ2-5; 12 bases are a match to TRBD1. Germline V lookup: CDR1 WNHNN, CDR2 SYGVQD (reference sequence). CDR3 length equals 15 residues. V gave up 6 bases and J gave up 6 bases; unmatched junction bases: 8. For the CDR3, the DNA is TGCGCCAGCAGGTGGGACAGGGGGCGCGGGAAGACCCAGTACTTC. This encodes CASRWDRGRGKTQYF.

This chain joins TRBV6-8 and TRBJ2-7; the match to TRBD1 covers 7 bases. This CDR3 spans 19 amino acids. Germline V lookup: CDR1 MNHGY, CDR2 SAAAGT. V lost 0 bases and J lost 0; bases outside the gene matches: 14. The CDR3 spells CASSYSRWELQGSSYEQYF. The CDR3 nucleotides read TGTGCCAGCAGTTACTCGAGATGGGAGTTACAGGGGTCCTCCTACGAGCAGTACTTC.

V and J are TRBV21-1 and TRBJ2-1; the D call of TRBD2 is as the table states it, not checked on the DNA. TRBV21-1 is flagged as a pseudogene. The CDR3 sequence is 17 residues long. The CDR3 region is CASSKVRLARWGNEQFF. The CDR3, as DNA: TGTGCCAGCAGCAAAGTCCGACTAGCGAGATGGGGCAATGAGCAGTTCTTC.

The gene calls are TRBV7-9 and TRBJ1-2, with D tentatively TRBD1 (5 bases). Germline CDR1 is SEHNR and CDR2 is FQNEAQ (reference sequence). Trimming removed 5 bases at V and 4 bases at J, with 14 bases between. This CDR3 has 14 amino acids. CDR3 sequence reads: CASSRGEGLYGYTF. DNA of the CDR3: TGTGCCAGCAGCCGGGGTGAGGGACTCTATGGCTACACCTTC.

The chain joins TRBV19 to TRBJ2-2, with D tentatively TRBD2 (6 bases). The germline V and J ends were trimmed by 3 bases and 2 bases, with 10 bases remaining between them. The length of the CDR3 is 15 residues. Germline V gene data show CDR1 as LNHDA and CDR2 as SQIVND (reference sequence). The DNA for the CDR3 is TGTGCCAGTAGTATCTTAGCGGTAAACACCGGGGAGCTGTTTTTT. This gives the protein CASSILAVNTGELFF.

The chain carries TRBV19 and TRBJ1-1, with D unclear. The V end lost 3 bases, the J end lost 1 base, and 3 bases lay between the germline ends. CDR1 LNHDA and CDR2 SQIVND come from the germline V gene (reference sequence). The CDR3 is 12 amino acids. DNA of the CDR3: TGTGCCAGTAGTATCCAGAACACTGAAGCTTTCTTT. Translation gives CASSIQNTEAFF.

The genes are TRBV19 and TRBJ1-5, with TRBD1 as a possible D gene (5 bases). V lost 3 bases and J lost 5, with 11 bases in between. This CDR3 region has 14 residues. Germline V CDR1 and CDR2: LNHDA, SQIVND (reference sequence). The CDR3 reads CASSIGTGYQPQHF. The CDR3 region has the DNA TGTGCCAGTAGTATTGGTACAGGCTATCAGCCCCAGCATTTT.

The chain combines TRBV7-2 with TRBJ2-7, with 8 nucleotides matching TRBD1. Germline CDR1 is SGHTA and CDR2 is FQGNSA. This CDR3 comprises 13 residues. V lost 5 bases, J lost 4 bases, and 4 bases stayed unmatched. CDR3 coding DNA: TGTGCCAGCAGCACCCGGGACAGGTACGAGCAGTACTTC. Amino acid sequence: CASSTRDRYEQYF.

The genes are TRBV7-9 and TRBJ1-1; no clear D gene. Per the germline V gene, CDR1 is SEHNR and CDR2 is FQNEAQ (reference sequence). V dropped 2 bases and J dropped 1 base, with 8 bases sitting between them. The CDR3 extends over 14 amino acids. The CDR3 spells CASSLNGENTEAFF. DNA of the CDR3: TGTGCCAGCAGCTTAAACGGGGAGAACACTGAAGCTTTCTTT.

J is TRBJ1-5 and V is TRBV28; D is perhaps TRBD1 (5 bases). From germline, CDR1 is MDHEN and CDR2 SYDVKM. The CDR3 is made up of 16 amino acids. Trimming shortened V by 4 bases and J by 0 bases, and 13 bases separated the two germline ends. The CDR3 coding sequence is TGTGCCAGCAGTTCCCAACGGGGGATTAGCAATCAGCCCCAGCATTTT. Its translation is CASSSQRGISNQPQHF.

The chain couples TRBV5-3 to TRBJ2-5; TRBD2 might be the D (5 bases). TRBV5-3 has ORF status, its function being uncertain. The V end was cut by 6 bases, the J end by 1 base, with 19 bases between. The CDR3 consists of 16 residues. CDR3 residues: CARTRRGFVTQETQYF. Written as DNA, the CDR3 is TGTGCCAGAACTCGGAGAGGGTTCGTAACCCAAGAGACCCAGTACTTC.

This chain links TRBV4-3 with TRBJ1-5; a possible D gene is TRBD1 (6 bases). From germline, CDR1 is LGHNA and CDR2 YSLEER. This CDR3 is 17 amino acids long. The ends were cut back, 0 bases at V and 5 bases at J, with 17 bases in the middle. The CDR3 region is CASSQDNTGTGHQPQHF. CDR3 coding DNA: TGCGCCAGCAGCCAAGATAATACAGGGACGGGGCATCAGCCCCAGCATTTT.

The chain has TRBV19 and TRBJ1-4; 7 bases align to TRBD1. Trimming took 7 bases from V and 8 from J; bases not matched to a gene: 10. CDR3 size: 14 residues. The germline gives CDR1 LNHDA, CDR2 SQIVND (reference sequence). The CDR3 reads CASKGRTGEEKLFF. CDR3 bases: TGTGCCAGTAAGGGTAGAACAGGGGAGGAAAAACTGTTTTTT.

The chain has TRBV27 and TRBJ1-5; maybe TRBD1 (6 bases). Between the trimmed V and J ends, which lost 6 bases and 7 bases, there was a span of 13 bases. CDR3 length: 13 residues. Germline V gene data show CDR1 as MNHEY and CDR2 as SMNVEV (reference sequence). DNA of the CDR3: TGTGCCAGCAGCACAGGGTGGGAACAGCCCCAGCATTTT. It yields the protein CASSTGWEQPQHF.

The chain employs TRBV19 and TRBJ2-7, with D possibly being TRBD1 (6 bases). The V end lost 5 bases, the J end lost 1 base, and 12 bases lay between the germline ends. The CDR3 extends over 14 amino acids. Germline CDR1 LNHDA, CDR2 SQIVND (reference sequence). The CDR3: CASSGQGISYEQYF. The DNA for the CDR3 is TGTGCCAGTAGTGGCCAGGGGATTTCCTACGAGCAGTACTTC.

The CDR3 reads CATVPLSVGELYNEQFF. Here the CDR3 DNA reads TGTGCCACAGTTCCCCTCAGCGTAGGGGAACTCTACAATGAGCAGTTCTTC. The chain carries TRBV27 and TRBJ2-1, with TRBD1 as a possible D gene (5 bases). Trimming left V 10 bases short and J 3 bases short, with 25 bases between. In germline, CDR1 is MNHEY, CDR2 SMNVEV (reference sequence). This CDR3 has 17 residues.

The chain links TRBV5-8 to TRBJ1-2, with D possibly matching TRBD1 (6 bases). The CDR3 is 13 amino acids. Trimming took off 4 bases at V and 3 bases at J, with 10 bases between the two ends. Germline V gene data show CDR1 as SGHTS and CDR2 as YDEGEE. The CDR3 bases are TGTGCCAGCAGCCGGACAGACGACTATGGCTACACCTTC. Its translation: CASSRTDDYGYTF.

The CDR3 sequence is CASNVRGTAQTQPQHF. The CDR3 bases are TGTGCCAGCAACGTAAGGGGGACAGCTCAAACTCAGCCCCAGCATTTT. The J gene is TRBJ1-5, the V gene TRBV28; the match to TRBD1 covers 7 bases. J gave up 6 bases and V 7 bases, and 15 bases lay outside the gene matches. Per the germline V gene, CDR1 is MDHEN and CDR2 is SYDVKM. This CDR3 is built from 16 residues.

This chain links TRBV7-8 with TRBJ1-2; a possible D gene is TRBD1 (5 bases). This CDR3 region has 14 residues. The germline V gene has CDR1 SGHVS and CDR2 FQNEAQ. Trimming stripped 5 bases from V and 0 bases from J, with 10 bases between. CDR3: CASSGQQANYGYTF. The CDR3 nucleotides are TGTGCCAGCAGCGGACAACAGGCTAACTATGGCTACACCTTC.

The chain combines TRBV5-6 with TRBJ1-5; possible D gene TRBD1, 6 bases. V shed 3 bases and J shed 4 bases, with 11 bases lying between them. CDR1 and CDR2 from the germline V gene are SGHDT and YYEEEE. CDR3 length equals 14 residues. As DNA, the CDR3 is TGTGCCAGCAGCTCAGGACAGCTTAATCAGCCCCAGCATTTT. Residues: CASSSGQLNQPQHF.

The V gene is TRBV19, the J gene TRBJ2-7, with 8 bases identical to TRBD1. With V trimmed by 4 bases and J by 4 bases, 3 bases remained unmatched. The CDR3 sequence is 13 residues long. CDR1 LNHDA and CDR2 SQIVND come from the germline V gene (reference sequence). The CDR3 region has the DNA TGTGCCAGTAGTACAGGACAGGGTTACGAGCAGTACTTC. Translating gives CASSTGQGYEQYF.

J is TRBJ1-2 and V is TRBV6-1, with a weak D call TRBD1 (6 bases). The CDR3 sequence is 13 residues long. Trimming took off 5 bases at V and 7 bases at J, with 14 bases between the two ends. Germline V gene lookup returns CDR1 MNHNS and CDR2 SASEGT. The CDR3 reads CASSLQGLGGYTF. The CDR3 DNA sequence: TGTGCCAGCAGTTTACAGGGCCTTGGTGGCTACACCTTC.

On this clone: At one of its ends the junction is not consistent with the germline gene, which may arise from a read error. Other DNA variants within this sample encode the same CDR3. The chain recombines TRBV7-9 with TRBJ1-6; maybe TRBD1 (5 bases). This CDR3 region has 16 residues. Germline CDR1 reads SEHNR; CDR2 reads FQNEAQ (reference sequence). The CDR3 coding sequence is TGTGCCAGCAGCCCCATTGGCGGGGCTGCCAATTCCCCCCTCCACTTT. Protein sequence: CASSPIGGAANSPLHF.

V and J are TRBV9 and TRBJ1-1; possible D gene TRBD1, 6 bases. The CDR3 runs 15 residues. Trimming left V 3 bases short and J 5 bases short, with 17 bases between. CDR1 SGDLS and CDR2 YYNGEE come from the germline V gene. The CDR3 protein is CASSAHNSGETEAFF. The CDR3, as DNA: TGTGCCAGCAGCGCACATAATTCAGGGGAAACTGAAGCTTTCTTT. The full variable domain, its missing parts supplied by reference TRBV9 and TRBJ1-1, is DSGVTQTPKHLITATGQRVTLRCSPRSGDLSVYWYQQSLDQGLQFLIQYYNGEERAKGNILERFSAQQFPDLHSELNLSSLELGDSALYFCASSAHNSGETEAFFGQGTRLTVV.

The rearrangement uses TRBV27 and TRBJ2-2; 8 positions match TRBD2. This CDR3 is built from 15 residues. Unmatched junction bases numbered 10, after V lost 6 bases and J lost 7 bases. Per the germline V gene, CDR1 is MNHEY and CDR2 is SMNVEV (reference sequence). CDR3 DNA sequence: TGTGCCAGCAGCATGGGGTCCGGGAGGGGCGGGGAGCTGTTTTTT. This encodes CASSMGSGRGGELFF.

The chain combines TRBV4-1 with TRBJ2-7, with TRBD2 matching 13 bases. Germline loops: CDR1 MGHRA, CDR2 YSYEKL. Unmatched junction bases numbered 4, after V lost 6 bases and J lost 2 bases. The CDR3 runs 15 residues. For the CDR3, the DNA is TGCGCCAGCAGGAGACTAGCGGGAGGCCCCTACGAGCAGTACTTC. Protein: CASRRLAGGPYEQYF.